This T cell receptor (beta chain) is from a study of vaccination and CD4 T cells after COVID-19. In its sample, this clonotype was seen once. No antigen is known for it. Oncomine TCR Beta short-read sequencing was applied to DNA from cultured CD4+ T cells. TCRdb redid the calling of the PCR reads with MiXCR, one entry per CDR3 protein. The sample records about 9,600 distinct CDR3 sequences, approximately 24% being singletons. The treatment was: roughly ten-day PBMC culture with coronavirus spike peptide pools or control peptides (ViraFEST assay). Germline V gives CDR1 GTSNPN, CDR2 SVGIG (reference sequence). The V gene lost 5 bases and the J gene lost 4 bases, with 14 bases spanning the gap. The CDR3 has 13 residues.

The sample here was CD4+ T cells from blood, cultured in vitro, taken after SARS-CoV-2 vaccination. The chain links TRBV30 to TRBJ2-5; D assignment may be TRBD1 or TRBD2 (5 bases each). This clonotype was obtained from a human donor who had recovered from COVID-19. CDR3 DNA: TGTGCCTGGGGACGGGGCAGACCAGAGACCCAGTACTTC. Its translation: CAWGRGRPETQYF.